This T cell receptor (beta chain) was obtained from a study of shared clonotypes between healthy human individuals (dated by TCRdb to 2020 to 2022). About the study as a whole: The cohort included a few men and two women between 18 and 49 years of age. For each donor, CD4 naive and CD4 memory were each run on three plates, CD8 naive on two plates, and CD8 memory on one plate. To estimate repertoire size and how much clonotypes are shared between individuals, the study performed deep sequencing of blood TCR repertoires from five healthy adults. To increase sequencing depth and limit assay-specific biases, different laboratories used diverse techniques to prepare libraries and sequence TCR repertoires. Between about 0.9 and 10 billion PBMCs per donor were obtained by leukapheresis.

Beyond this particular receptor, the publication reports: Approximately 4.8% of naive CD4, 3.5% of naive CD8, around 2.3% of memory CD4, and around 0.42% of memory CD8 clonotypes were shared across a few donors. Rarefaction of sorted-subset datasets indicated incomplete sequencing despite the large sequencing depth. Naive subsets generally had larger estimated clonotype richness than memory subsets did. Compared with non-shared clonotypes, clonotypes shared by all four sorted-subset donors had higher generation probabilities. Because the study included a small number of donors, the genetic and exposure-history diversity represented was limited. Only blood was sampled, and tissue TCR repertoires likely differ from those in blood. Based on pairwise subsampling, the degree of clonotype sharing among donors was expected to be affected by sequencing depth.

Turning to this clone: Its cognate antigen has yet to be identified. It has no much larger one-base neighbor in the sample; base qualities were not kept.

Using the deep immunoSEQ assay, multiplex PCR amplified TCR CDR3 regions from genomic DNA. Extracted genomic DNA from each cell subset was spread evenly across all wells of several immunoSEQ 96-well plates, with each plate serving as a replicate. For sorted subsets, 200 to 250 ng of genomic DNA, equivalent to 25,000 to 35,000 T cell genomes, went into each replicate PCR. Purified libraries were quantified with a Qubit 3.0 fluorometer, sized on a Bioanalyzer 2100, and re-quantified with the KAPA Library Quantification kit. A separate single-read 150-cycle Illumina NextSeq 550 flow cell was used to sequence each immunoSEQ 96-well plate. For the original study's pipeline: Because only junctional sequences without quality scores were contained in the immunoSEQ output, filtering matching that applied to full-length reads could not be performed. To assign V/J genes and CDR3, sequences were annotated against IMGT germline references using PyIR, a Python wrapper for IgBLAST v1.9. Reads were removed for weak V/J assignments (E-value above 1e-6), missing CDR3, stop codons, out-of-frame junctions, or ambiguous translated residues. V3J clonotypes were defined as sequences sharing an identical inferred V gene, J gene, and CDR3 amino acid sequence. The percentage overlap between two repertoires was calculated by dividing the number of shared unique clonotypes by the size of the smaller repertoire. Three approaches were used to assess repertoire richness: RTK rarefaction, the Chao1 estimator, and Recon v2.1 estimates of unobserved clonotypes. Generation probabilities were computed with OLGA for all TCRbeta clonotypes obtained by the gDNA method from a few donors. The clones in this table, taken by TCRdb from immuneACCESS, are in-frame only. Not every clone is retained; where verified, under half of the shortfall comes from an unresolved V gene, and the cause of the rest is unknown. The V and J calls and clone size are taken from that table; D and trimming were inferred from the DNA. Present in this sample are roughly 2,300,000 clones, 80% to 95% of which were seen just once. Of the sample, approximately 0.4% falls within the top ten clones.

The donors were healthy, HIV-negative adults with no recently reported acute infections or vaccinations. Every donor was a Caucasian adult residing in Nashville, Tennessee, USA. Magnetic negative selection was used to enrich CD4+ T cells, after which naive cells were positively selected on CD45RA and the negative fraction became the memory subset. After blood collection by leukapheresis, PBMCs were isolated using Ficoll-Histopaque density gradient centrifugation and then cryopreserved in the vapor phase of liquid nitrogen. Analytical flow cytometry was used to check the purity and quantity of each magnetically sorted T cell population. Each sorted fraction had its genomic DNA isolated and then quantified by UV absorbance on a Nanodrop 2000c. The germline V gene sets CDR1 to LGHNA and CDR2 to YSLEER. Its CDR3 holds 18 amino acids, cysteine through phenylalanine. This entry keeps only the CDR3 DNA: 54 bases, framed from base 1. The V end loses 2 bases and the J end loses 4 bases, and a stretch of 20 bases separates them.

This receptor was obtained from a man aged 18 to 35 in good health. Some clones in this sample may be carry-over from other donors' samples. The receptor chain draws on TRBV4-3 and TRBJ1-4; the D region possibly corresponds to TRBD1 (5 bases align). The sequenced sample was naive CD4+ T cells from PBMCs. The label giving this sample's cell subset or site can be read as: CD45RA+ positively selected. The DNA sequence is TGCGCCAGCAGCCAACTCGCCCAACCCGACAGATATAATGAAAAACTGTTTTTT. Translated, it gives CASSQLAQPDRYNEKLFF.